The 17 T cell receptor beta chains in this list originate from one sample, sequenced in a study of blood T cell repertoires in COVID-19. TCRdb keeps only in-frame clones here, not all; method: immunoSEQ multiplex PCR. The sample includes fewer than 45,000 clones, around four fifths of them seen just once. Specimen: peripheral blood. The receptors were sampled from a man in his fifties with active COVID-19.

V is TRBV19 and J is TRBJ2-5; 8 bases agree with TRBD2. Germline assignment: CDR1 LNHDA and CDR2 SQIVND (reference sequence). V dropped 5 bases and J dropped 5; count of bases not matched to a gene: 13. The length of the CDR3 is 16 residues. The CDR3 nucleotides read TGTGCCAGTAGTGGAGCGGGGGACTCCATCGGTGAGACCCAGTACTTC. It specifies CASSGAGDSIGETQYF. The whole variable domain, remainder taken from reference TRBV19 and TRBJ2-5, is DGGITQSPKYLFRKEGQNVTLSCEQNLNHDAMYWYRQDPGQGLRLIYYSQIVNDFQKGDIAEGYSVSREKKESFPLTVTSAQKNPTAFYLCASSGAGDSIGETQYFGPGTRLLVL.

V and J are TRBV10-3 and TRBJ2-5; tentative D call: TRBD1 (6 bases). V was pared by 6 bases and J by 0 bases, with 11 bases between. The CDR3 loop spans 14 amino acids. Germline lookup yields CDR1 ENHRY and CDR2 SYGVKD. CDR3 sequence (DNA): TGTGCCATCAGACCCACAGGGAACCAAGAGACCCAGTACTTC. It yields the protein CAIRPTGNQETQYF.

CDR3: CASGTTSAYEQYF. The CDR3 DNA reads as TGTGCCAGCGGGACGACGTCCGCCTACGAGCAGTACTTC. The chain has TRBV10-3 and TRBJ2-7; possible D gene TRBD2, 6 bases. The length of the CDR3 is 13 residues. Germline-derived CDR1 and CDR2 are ENHRY and SYGVKD. Trimming shortened V by 10 bases and J by 2 bases, and 15 bases separated the two germline ends.

Written as DNA, the CDR3 is TGCGCCAGCAGCCAAGAATGGAAAGCGTCGAAGGGGGTACTAGGGGTTTTAGATACGCAGTATTTT. Translated, it gives CASSQEWKASKGVLGVLDTQYF. The rearrangement joins TRBV4-3 to TRBJ2-3; tentative D call: TRBD1 (6 bases). Trimming shortened V by 0 bases and J by 5 bases, and 33 bases separated the two germline ends. The germline CDR1 and CDR2 sequences are LGHNA and YSLEER. CDR3 length: 22 amino acids.

CDR3 sequence reads: CASSPWAVEQYF. CDR3 bases: TGTGCCAGCAGCCCTTGGGCCGTCGAGCAGTACTTC. The V call is TRBV7-9, the J call TRBJ2-7; D is uncertain. V was pared by 5 bases and J by 6 bases, with 11 bases between. Germline CDR1 reads SEHNR; CDR2 reads FQNEAQ (reference sequence). The CDR3 consists of 12 residues.

CDR3 DNA: TGTGCCAGCAGCCCCAGGGGGCTTTGGACCGGGGAGCTGTTTTTT. It encodes CASSPRGLWTGELFF. This chain connects TRBV7-2 to TRBJ2-2, with 8 bases identical to TRBD1. Germline lookup yields CDR1 SGHTA and CDR2 FQGNSA. With 5 bases clipped from V and 5 bases from J, the junction kept 7 bases outside the gene matches. This CDR3 is 15 amino acids long.

The V and J genes are TRBV28 and TRBJ1-1; D gene unclear. Germline CDR1 reads MDHEN; CDR2 reads SYDVKM. The CDR3 totals 12 residues. The V end was cut by 6 bases, the J end by 1 base, with 6 bases between. CDR3 sequence: CASRAWNTEAFF. The DNA for the CDR3 is TGTGCCAGCAGGGCATGGAACACTGAAGCTTTCTTT.

This clone has only one observation. The V gene is TRBV28, the J gene TRBJ1-6; tentative D call: TRBD1 (6 bases). The CDR3 contains 14 residues. V was shortened by 8 bases and J by 13 bases, with 21 bases between the two germline ends. Germline V gene sequence: CDR1 MDHEN, CDR2 SYDVKM. The CDR3 DNA is TGTGCCAGCGTTATGGGGGGGGCTGAGGGGCCCCTCCACTTT. Its translation is CASVMGGAEGPLHF.

This sequence joins TRBV6-5 and TRBJ1-3; weak D call: TRBD1 (5 bases). The CDR3 totals 15 residues. Germline values: CDR1 MNHEY, CDR2 SVGAGI. The V gene lost 6 bases and the J gene lost 0 bases, with 12 bases spanning the gap. The CDR3 coding sequence is TGTGCCAGCAGCCGCGACAGCAACTCTGGAAACACCATATATTTT. Amino acid sequence: CASSRDSNSGNTIYF.

The chain recombines TRBV20-1 with TRBJ2-7; the D gene is possibly TRBD2 (6 bases). The CDR3 has 14 amino acids. V lost 3 bases and J 2 bases, leaving 14 bases between the germline ends. Per germline, CDR1 DFQATT and CDR2 SNEGSKA (reference sequence). This CDR3 reads CSASSGLYAYEQYF. CDR3 bases: TGCAGTGCTAGTTCGGGACTTTACGCCTACGAGCAGTACTTC.

The rearrangement uses TRBV6-5 and TRBJ1-2, with D possibly being TRBD1 (5 bases). V gave up 8 bases and J gave up 1 base, with 11 bases separating them. The CDR3 contains 13 residues. The germline gives CDR1 MNHEY, CDR2 SVGAGI. The CDR3 region is CASSGGLNYGYTF. CDR3 coding DNA: TGTGCCAGCTCGGGGGGACTTAACTATGGCTACACCTTC.

This clone showed up just once. The J gene is TRBJ2-5, the V gene TRBV29-1; 10 bases line up with TRBD1. Germline V gives CDR1 SQVTM, CDR2 ANQGSEA. V lost 5 bases to trimming and J lost 6 bases; unmatched junction nucleotides: 12. The CDR3 length is 15 residues. CDR3 amino acids: CSVYKWTGGIKTQYF. As DNA, the CDR3 is TGCAGCGTTTATAAATGGACAGGGGGAATAAAGACCCAGTACTTC.

The chain couples TRBV6-5 to TRBJ2-5; TRBD1 is a possible D gene (5 bases). Trimming cost V 1 base and J 5 bases, with 11 bases left between them. Germline assignment: CDR1 MNHEY and CDR2 SVGAGI. The CDR3 is made up of 14 amino acids. The CDR3 bases are TGTGCCAGCAGTTACTTAAGGGGCGCGGAGACCCAGTACTTC. Its protein product is CASSYLRGAETQYF.

The chain couples TRBV10-3 to TRBJ2-6; D call uncertain. Germline-derived CDR1 and CDR2 are ENHRY and SYGVKD. The CDR3 totals 14 residues. V gave up 6 bases and J gave up 4 bases, with 10 bases separating them. CDR3 nucleotide sequence: TGTGCCATCAGAAGCGTTTTAGGGGCCAACGTCCTGACTTTC. This gives the protein CAIRSVLGANVLTF.

The chain carries TRBV5-1 and TRBJ2-3; TRBD1 agrees at 8 bases. Germline CDR1 SGHRS, CDR2 YFSETQ. The CDR3 spans 16 residues. V dropped 4 bases and J dropped 0; count of bases not matched to a gene: 7. CDR3 residues: CASSLRTGLSTDTQYF. The CDR3 DNA follows: TGCGCCAGCAGCCTTCGGACAGGGCTTAGCACAGATACGCAGTATTTT.

This chain connects TRBV27 to TRBJ2-1; tentatively, D is TRBD2 (5 bases). The CDR3 contains 15 residues. V lost 8 bases to trimming and J lost 3 bases, with 17 bases between them. Germline CDR1 is MNHEY and CDR2 is SMNVEV (reference sequence). CDR3 sequence: CASPTTRAIYNEQFF. The CDR3 DNA follows: TGTGCCAGCCCCACGACGCGGGCGATCTACAATGAGCAGTTCTTC.

The chain recombines TRBV2 with TRBJ1-2; the D gene is possibly TRBD1 (5 bases). V gave up 3 bases and J gave up 0 bases, with 17 bases separating them. The CDR3 has 17 residues. Germline V gene data show CDR1 as SNHLY and CDR2 as FYNNEI. The CDR3 DNA reads as TGTGCCAGCAGTGATGCCCCAGGGTTCTCGGCTAACTATGGCTACACCTTC. This codes for CASSDAPGFSANYGYTF.